This passage covers 5 T cell receptor beta chains from one sample sequenced in a study of blood T cell repertoires in COVID-19. Here immunoSEQ multiplex PCR was the method, and the copy in TCRdb shows in-frame clones only, minus some. The sample consists of under 75,000 clones, more than 60% of them appearing once. What was sequenced was peripheral blood. The source is a man aged 55-75 years with acute or convalescent COVID-19.

The chain recombines TRBV19 with TRBJ2-2, with TRBD2 matching 15 bases. The CDR3 is 18 residues long. J lost 6 bases, V lost 3 bases, and 8 bases had no gene match. Germline V gene sequence: CDR1 LNHDA, CDR2 SQIVND (reference sequence). CDR3 sequence reads: CASSIRTSGGDVPGELFF. The CDR3 DNA reads TGTGCCAGTAGTATCAGGACTAGCGGGGGGGATGTCCCCGGGGAGCTGTTTTTT.

The J gene is TRBJ1-1, the V gene TRBV9; perhaps TRBD1 as D (5 bases). The germline CDR1 and CDR2 sequences are SGDLS and YYNGEE. The V and J ends lost 3 bases and 2 bases respectively, with 14 bases between them. CDR3 length: 15 residues. The CDR3 loop is CASSESGASNTEAFF. As DNA, the CDR3 is TGTGCCAGCAGCGAGAGTGGGGCTTCCAACACTGAAGCTTTCTTT. Based on the CDR3 plus reference TRBV9 and TRBJ1-1, the full variable domain is DSGVTQTPKHLITATGQRVTLRCSPRSGDLSVYWYQQSLDQGLQFLIQYYNGEERAKGNILERFSAQQFPDLHSELNLSSLELGDSALYFCASSESGASNTEAFFGQGTRLTVV.

The CDR3 DNA sequence: TGTGCCCCACATACCGTGTTAGAGACCCAGTACTTC. Protein: CAPHTVLETQYF. This chain joins TRBV28 and TRBJ2-5, with D unclear. Germline V gene lookup returns CDR1 MDHEN and CDR2 SYDVKM. The V end was cut by 11 bases, the J end by 4 bases, with 14 bases between. The CDR3 runs to 12 residues.

The gene calls are TRBV5-1 and TRBJ2-2; possible D gene TRBD1, 5 bases. Trimming took 0 bases from V and 4 from J, leaving 16 bases between them. Germline V gene lookup returns CDR1 SGHRS and CDR2 YFSETQ. The CDR3 covers 17 residues. The CDR3 loop reads CASSLVPAGSSTGELFF. As DNA, the CDR3 is TGCGCCAGCAGCTTGGTCCCGGCAGGGTCGAGCACCGGGGAGCTGTTTTTT.

This chain connects TRBV4-1 to TRBJ2-7; 9 nucleotides align to TRBD2. With V trimmed by 4 bases and J by 4 bases, 11 bases remained unmatched. Germline V gene data show CDR1 as MGHRA and CDR2 as YSYEKL. The CDR3 has 16 residues. For the CDR3, the DNA is TGCGCCAGCAGCCCCTCGGAGAGCCTAGCGGGGTACGAGCAGTACGTC. Its protein product is CASSPSESLAGYEQYV.